This T cell receptor (beta chain) derives from a study of CD8+CD57+ T cells in acquired aplastic anemia. Study context: Isolated CD4+ and CD8+ cells, once sorted, yielded DNA averaging about 3 ug.

Patients included in sequencing had previously demonstrated CD8+CD57+ cell expansion by flow cytometry. Every patient had severe acquired aplastic anemia. The study sampled blood from patients who had received no therapy. Genomic DNA, serving as template, underwent TCR beta VDJ and CDR3 profiling. MiXCR, run by TCRdb on the reads, gives a single entry per CDR3 protein. The sample gives 160,000 or so distinct CDR3 sequences, around half of which show up once; about 1.2% is in the top ten. On this clonotype: Antigen unknown.

Germline values: CDR1 SEHNR, CDR2 FQNEAQ (reference sequence). V gave up 5 bases and J gave up 13 bases, with 15 bases separating them. CDR3 length: 11 residues. Study results and limitations: It was found that twenty-nine CD8+ CDR3 sequences were shared between patients and controls.

This receptor was obtained from a human donor with aplastic anemia. V is TRBV7-9 and J is TRBJ2-7; a possible D gene is TRBD2 (6 bases). Sequencing was done on a sample of sorted CD4+, CD8+, or CD8+CD57+ T cells (not recorded which) from PBMCs. For the CDR3, the DNA is TGTGCCAGCAGCCCGGGGACGGGACTCTACTTC. Translated, it gives CASSPGTGLYF.